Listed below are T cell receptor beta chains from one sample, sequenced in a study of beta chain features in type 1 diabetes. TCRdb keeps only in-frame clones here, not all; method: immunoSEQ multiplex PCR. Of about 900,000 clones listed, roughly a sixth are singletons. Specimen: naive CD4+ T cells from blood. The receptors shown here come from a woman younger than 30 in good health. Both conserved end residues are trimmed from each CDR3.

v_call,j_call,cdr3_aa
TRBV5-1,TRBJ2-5,ASSLGRTSRQETQY
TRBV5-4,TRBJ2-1,ASSPRGGYEQF
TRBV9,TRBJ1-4,ASSGQGASEKLF
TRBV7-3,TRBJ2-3,ASSPYREGIPQY
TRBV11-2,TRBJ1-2,ASSSGQGAHYGYT
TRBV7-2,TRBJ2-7,ASSSTPLSYEQY
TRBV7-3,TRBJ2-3,ASSWTSGIDTQY
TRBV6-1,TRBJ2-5,ASSEGWETQY
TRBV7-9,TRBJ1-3,ASSSDRAGNTIY
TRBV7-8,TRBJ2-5,ASTRGTQETQY
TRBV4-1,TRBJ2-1,ASSQEAGSSYNEQF
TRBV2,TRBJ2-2,ASSEALGVYGELF
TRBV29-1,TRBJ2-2,SVPRAGGITGELF
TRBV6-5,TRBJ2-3,ASRPRISTDTQY
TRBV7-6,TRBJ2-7,ASSLGFNEQY
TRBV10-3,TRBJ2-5,AIRAAETQY
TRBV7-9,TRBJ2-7,ASSPDTYEQY
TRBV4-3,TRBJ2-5,ASSPPGQGAIVGQETQY
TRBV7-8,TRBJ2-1,ASSPPTGRSYNEQF
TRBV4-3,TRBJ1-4,ASSQDLGQNEKLF
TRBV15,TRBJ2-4,ATSSDGTALAKNIQY
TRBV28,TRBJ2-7,ASSRDTSYEQY
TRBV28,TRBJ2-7,ASSPPFLVVRQY
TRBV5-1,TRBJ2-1,ASTLLGVAGGLLWDEQF
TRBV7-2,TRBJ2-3,ASSFVAGGVTDTQY
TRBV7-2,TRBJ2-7,ASSVTGTGDSYEQY
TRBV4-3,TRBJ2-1,ASSQPGRGIYEQF
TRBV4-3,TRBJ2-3,ASSQGHRVGDTQY
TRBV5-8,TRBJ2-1,ASSLFDRGYNEQF
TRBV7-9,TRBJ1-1,ASSNQGNTEAF
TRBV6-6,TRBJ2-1,ASTRDRDSYNEQF
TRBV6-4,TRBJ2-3,ASSDNAGPTDTQY
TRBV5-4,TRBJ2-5,ASSSGTVGTQY
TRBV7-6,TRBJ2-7,ASSLGGSWQGSYEQY
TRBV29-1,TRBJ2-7,SVFIAFRDEQY
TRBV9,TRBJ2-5,ASSVVGEGRETQY
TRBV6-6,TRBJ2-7,ASSRTGGTYEQY
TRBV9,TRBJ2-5,ASSVGVAGGPETQY
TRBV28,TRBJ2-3,ASSFMGTDTQY
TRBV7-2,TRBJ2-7,ASSSRWAGSAYEQY